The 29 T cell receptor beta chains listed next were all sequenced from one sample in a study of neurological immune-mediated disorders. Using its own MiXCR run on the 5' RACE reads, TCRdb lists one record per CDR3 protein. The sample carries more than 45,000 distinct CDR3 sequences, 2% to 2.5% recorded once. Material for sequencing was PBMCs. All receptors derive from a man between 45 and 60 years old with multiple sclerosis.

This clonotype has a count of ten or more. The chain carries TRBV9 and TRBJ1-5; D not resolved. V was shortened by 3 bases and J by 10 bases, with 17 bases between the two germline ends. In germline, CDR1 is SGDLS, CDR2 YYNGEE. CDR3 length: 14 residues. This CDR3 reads CASSAHSMGSPQHF. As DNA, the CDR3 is TGTGCCAGCAGCGCCCATAGCATGGGGAGCCCCCAGCATTTT.

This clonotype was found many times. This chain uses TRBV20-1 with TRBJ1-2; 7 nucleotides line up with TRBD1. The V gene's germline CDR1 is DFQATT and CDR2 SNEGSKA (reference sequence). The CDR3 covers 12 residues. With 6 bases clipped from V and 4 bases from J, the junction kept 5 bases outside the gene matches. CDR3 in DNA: TGCAGTGCCAAGAGACAGGGCTATGGCTACACCTTC. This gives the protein CSAKRQGYGYTF.

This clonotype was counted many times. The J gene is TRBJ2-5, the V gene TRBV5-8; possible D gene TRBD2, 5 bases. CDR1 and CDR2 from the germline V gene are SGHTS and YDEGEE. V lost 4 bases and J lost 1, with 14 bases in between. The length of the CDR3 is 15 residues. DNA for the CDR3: TGTGCCAGCAGCATGGGCGTTGGACTCCAAGAGACCCAGTACTTC. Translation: CASSMGVGLQETQYF.

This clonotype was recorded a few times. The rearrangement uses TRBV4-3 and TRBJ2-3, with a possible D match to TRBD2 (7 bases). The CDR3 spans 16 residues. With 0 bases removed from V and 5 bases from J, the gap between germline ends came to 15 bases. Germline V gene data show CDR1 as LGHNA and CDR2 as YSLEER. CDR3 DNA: TGCGCCAGCAGCCAAGATACCGGGGGGCGGGGAGATACGCAGTATTTT. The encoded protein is CASSQDTGGRGDTQYF.

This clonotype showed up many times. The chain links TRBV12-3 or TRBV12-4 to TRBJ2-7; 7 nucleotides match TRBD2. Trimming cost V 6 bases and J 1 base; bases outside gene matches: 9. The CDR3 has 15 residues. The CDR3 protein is CASSGVAGVSYEQYF. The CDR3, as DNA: TGTGCCAGCAGCGGGGTGGCGGGGGTATCCTACGAGCAGTACTTC.

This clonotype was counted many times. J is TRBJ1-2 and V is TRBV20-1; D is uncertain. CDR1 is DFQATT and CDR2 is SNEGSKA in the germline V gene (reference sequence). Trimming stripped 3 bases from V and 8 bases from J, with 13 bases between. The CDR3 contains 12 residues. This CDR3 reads CSASEGGYGYTF. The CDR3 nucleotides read TGCAGTGCTAGTGAGGGAGGATACGGCTACACCTTC.

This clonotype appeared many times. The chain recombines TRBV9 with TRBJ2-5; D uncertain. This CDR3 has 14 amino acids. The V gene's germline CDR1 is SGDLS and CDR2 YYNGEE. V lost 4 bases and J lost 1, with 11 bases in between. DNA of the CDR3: TGTGCCAGCAGCCCGATAACGGGCCAAGAGACCCAGTACTTC. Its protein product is CASSPITGQETQYF.

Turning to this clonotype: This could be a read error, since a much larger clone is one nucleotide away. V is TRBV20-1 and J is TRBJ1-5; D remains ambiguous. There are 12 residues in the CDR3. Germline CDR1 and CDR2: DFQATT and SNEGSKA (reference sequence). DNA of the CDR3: TGCAGTGCTAGAGATCCGAATCAGCACCAGCATTTT. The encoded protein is CSARDPNQHQHF.

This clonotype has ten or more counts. As DNA, the CDR3 is TGCAGTGCTAGAGAGAGTAGGAGGGGGGAGTCTGGAAACACCATATATTTT. It encodes CSARESRRGESGNTIYF. V and J are TRBV20-1 and TRBJ1-3; weak D call: TRBD1 (6 bases). From germline, CDR1 is DFQATT and CDR2 SNEGSKA (reference sequence). The CDR3 sequence is 17 residues long. Trimming left V 0 bases short and J 1 base short, with 16 bases between.

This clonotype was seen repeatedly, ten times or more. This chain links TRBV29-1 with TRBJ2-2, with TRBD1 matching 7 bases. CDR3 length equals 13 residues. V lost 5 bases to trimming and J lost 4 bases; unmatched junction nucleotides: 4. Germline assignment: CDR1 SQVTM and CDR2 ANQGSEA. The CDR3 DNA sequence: TGCAGCGTTAAAGGGACAGTCACCGGGGAGCTGTTTTTT. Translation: CSVKGTVTGELFF.

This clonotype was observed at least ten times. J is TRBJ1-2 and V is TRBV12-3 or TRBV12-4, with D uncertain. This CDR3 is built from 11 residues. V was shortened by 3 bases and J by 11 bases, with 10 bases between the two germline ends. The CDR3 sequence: CASSFQNLYTF. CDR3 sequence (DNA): TGTGCCAGCAGTTTCCAGAATCTATACACCTTC.

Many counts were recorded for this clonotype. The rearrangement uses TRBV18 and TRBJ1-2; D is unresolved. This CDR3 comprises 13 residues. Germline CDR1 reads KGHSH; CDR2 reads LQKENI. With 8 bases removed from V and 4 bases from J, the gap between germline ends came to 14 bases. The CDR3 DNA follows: TGTGCCAGCAAGGAGGATACGCGCTATGGCTACACCTTC. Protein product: CASKEDTRYGYTF.

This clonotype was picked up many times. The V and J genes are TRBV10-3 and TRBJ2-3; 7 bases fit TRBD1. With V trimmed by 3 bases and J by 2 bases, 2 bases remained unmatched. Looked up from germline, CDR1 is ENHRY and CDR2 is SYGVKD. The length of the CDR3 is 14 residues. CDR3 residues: CAISDDRDTDTQYF. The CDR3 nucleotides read TGTGCCATCAGTGATGACAGGGACACAGATACGCAGTATTTT.

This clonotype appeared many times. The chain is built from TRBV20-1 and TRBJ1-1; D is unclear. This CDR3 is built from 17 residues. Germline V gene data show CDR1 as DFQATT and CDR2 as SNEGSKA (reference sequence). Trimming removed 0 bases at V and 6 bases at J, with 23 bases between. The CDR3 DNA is TGCAGTGCTAGAGATCTATTTAGGCGGGCGCGTTCTGCTGAAGCTTTCTTT. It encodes CSARDLFRRARSAEAFF.

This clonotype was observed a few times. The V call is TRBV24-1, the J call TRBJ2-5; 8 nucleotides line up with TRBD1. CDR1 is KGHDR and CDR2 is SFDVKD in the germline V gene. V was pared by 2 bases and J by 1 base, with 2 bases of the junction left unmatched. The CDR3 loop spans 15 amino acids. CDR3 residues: CATSDSRGLQETQYF. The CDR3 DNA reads TGTGCCACCAGTGATTCCAGGGGGCTCCAAGAGACCCAGTACTTC.

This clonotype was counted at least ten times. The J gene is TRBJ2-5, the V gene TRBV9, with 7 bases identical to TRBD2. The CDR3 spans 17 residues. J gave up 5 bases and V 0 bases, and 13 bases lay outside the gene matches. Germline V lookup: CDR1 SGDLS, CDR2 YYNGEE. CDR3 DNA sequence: TGTGCCAGCAGCGTAGACCACACCATCAGCGGGGTCGAGACCCAGTACTTC. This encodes CASSVDHTISGVETQYF.

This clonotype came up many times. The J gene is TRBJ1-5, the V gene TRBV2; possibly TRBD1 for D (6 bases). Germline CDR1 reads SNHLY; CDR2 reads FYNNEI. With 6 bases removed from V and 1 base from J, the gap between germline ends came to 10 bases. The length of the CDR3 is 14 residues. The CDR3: CASSRDKSNQPQHF. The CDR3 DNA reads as TGTGCCAGCAGCCGGGACAAAAGCAATCAGCCCCAGCATTTT.

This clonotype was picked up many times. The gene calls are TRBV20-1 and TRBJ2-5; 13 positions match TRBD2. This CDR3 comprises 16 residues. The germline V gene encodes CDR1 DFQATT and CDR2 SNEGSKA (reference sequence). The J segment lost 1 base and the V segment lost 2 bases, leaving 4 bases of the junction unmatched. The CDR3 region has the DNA TGCAGTGCTAGATTGGGACTAGCGGGGAGCCAAGAGACCCAGTACTTC. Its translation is CSARLGLAGSQETQYF.

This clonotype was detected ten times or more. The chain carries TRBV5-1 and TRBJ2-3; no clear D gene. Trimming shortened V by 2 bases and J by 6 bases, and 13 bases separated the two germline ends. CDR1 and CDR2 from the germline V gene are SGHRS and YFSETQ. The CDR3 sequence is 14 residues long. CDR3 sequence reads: CASSFTTAEDTQYF. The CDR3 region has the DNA TGCGCCAGCAGCTTCACTACGGCTGAGGATACGCAGTATTTT.

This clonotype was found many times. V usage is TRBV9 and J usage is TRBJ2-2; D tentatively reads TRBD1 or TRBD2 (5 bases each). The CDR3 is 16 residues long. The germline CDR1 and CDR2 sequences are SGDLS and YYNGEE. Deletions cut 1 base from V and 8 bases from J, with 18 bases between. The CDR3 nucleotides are TGTGCCAGCAGCGTACGTCGGGACCCCCGGGTTGGGGAGCTGTTTTTT. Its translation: CASSVRRDPRVGELFF.

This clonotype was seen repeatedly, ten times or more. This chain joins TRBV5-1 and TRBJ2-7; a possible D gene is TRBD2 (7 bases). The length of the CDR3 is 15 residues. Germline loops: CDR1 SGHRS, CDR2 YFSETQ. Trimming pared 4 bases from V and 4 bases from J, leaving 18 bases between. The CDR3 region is CASSSPGGISYEQYF. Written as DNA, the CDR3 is TGCGCCAGCAGCAGCCCGGGGGGCATATCGTACGAGCAGTACTTC. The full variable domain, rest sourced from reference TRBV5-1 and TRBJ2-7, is KAGVTQTPRYLIKTRGQQVTLSCSPISGHRSVSWYQQTPGQGLQFLFEYFSETQRNKGNFPGRFSGRQFSNSRSEMNVSTLELGDSALYLCASSSPGGISYEQYFGPGTRLTVT.

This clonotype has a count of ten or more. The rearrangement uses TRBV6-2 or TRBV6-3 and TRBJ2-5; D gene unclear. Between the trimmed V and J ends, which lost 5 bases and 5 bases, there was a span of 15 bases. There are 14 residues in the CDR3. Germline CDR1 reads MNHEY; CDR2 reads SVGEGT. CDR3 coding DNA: TGTGCCAGCAGTCCTAGGCGGTTTCAGGAGACCCAGTACTTC. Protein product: CASSPRRFQETQYF.

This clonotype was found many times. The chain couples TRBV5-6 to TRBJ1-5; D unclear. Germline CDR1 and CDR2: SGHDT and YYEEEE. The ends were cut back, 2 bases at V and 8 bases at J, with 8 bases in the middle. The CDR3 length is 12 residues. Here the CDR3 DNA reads TGTGCCAGCAGCTTCTGGGGTGAGCCCCAGCATTTT. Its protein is CASSFWGEPQHF.

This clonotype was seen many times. CDR3 sequence: CASSLEGTRPYEEAFF. The CDR3 DNA reads as TGCGCCAGCAGCTTGGAGGGGACCAGACCTTACGAAGAAGCTTTCTTT. This sequence joins TRBV5-1 and TRBJ1-1; the D gene is possibly TRBD1 (5 bases). The CDR3 covers 16 residues. Germline assignment: CDR1 SGHRS and CDR2 YFSETQ. The ends were cut back, 0 bases at V and 8 bases at J, with 20 bases in the middle.

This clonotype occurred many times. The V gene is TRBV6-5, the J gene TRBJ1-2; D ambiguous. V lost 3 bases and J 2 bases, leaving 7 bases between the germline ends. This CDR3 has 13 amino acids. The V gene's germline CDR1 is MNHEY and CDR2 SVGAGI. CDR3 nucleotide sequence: TGTGCCAGCAGTTATAAAGCCAACTATGGCTACACCTTC. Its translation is CASSYKANYGYTF.

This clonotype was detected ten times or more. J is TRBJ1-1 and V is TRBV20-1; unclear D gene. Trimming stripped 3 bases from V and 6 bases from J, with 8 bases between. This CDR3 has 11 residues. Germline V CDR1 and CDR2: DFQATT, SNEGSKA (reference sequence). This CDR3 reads CSASISAEAFF. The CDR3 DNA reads TGCAGTGCTAGTATATCCGCTGAAGCTTTCTTT.

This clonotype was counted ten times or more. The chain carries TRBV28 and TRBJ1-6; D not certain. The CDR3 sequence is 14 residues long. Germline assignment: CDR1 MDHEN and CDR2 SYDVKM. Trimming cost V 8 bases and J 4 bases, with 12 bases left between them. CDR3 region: CASVPPTYNSPLHF. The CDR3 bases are TGTGCCAGCGTACCTCCGACTTATAATTCACCCCTCCACTTT.

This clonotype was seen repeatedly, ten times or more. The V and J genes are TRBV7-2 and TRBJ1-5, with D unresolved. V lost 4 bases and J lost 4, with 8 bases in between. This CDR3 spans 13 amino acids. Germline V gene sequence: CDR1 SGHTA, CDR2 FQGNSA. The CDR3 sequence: CASSSGPNQPQHF. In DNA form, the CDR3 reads TGTGCCAGCAGCTCAGGACCTAATCAGCCCCAGCATTTT.

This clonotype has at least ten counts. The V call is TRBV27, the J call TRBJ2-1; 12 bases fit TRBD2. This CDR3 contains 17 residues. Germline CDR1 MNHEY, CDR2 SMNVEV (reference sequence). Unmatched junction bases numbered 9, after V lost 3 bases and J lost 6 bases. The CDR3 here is CASSFRVGLAGPNEQFF. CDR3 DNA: TGTGCCAGCAGTTTTCGTGTCGGACTAGCGGGGCCCAATGAGCAGTTCTTC.